This T cell receptor (beta chain) was recovered during a study of blood T cell repertoires in COVID-19. Study details: Specimens from acute and convalescent COVID-19 originated in the United States, Italy and Spain. PBMCs, B-cell-depleted T cells, or T cells were the source of the cDNA or gDNA that made up the material.

The table came from immunoSEQ multiplex PCR; TCRdb's copy has only in-frame clones and leaves some out. The table lists about 150,000 clones, about 90% of them singletons, with less than 0.6% in the top ten. CDR1 and CDR2 from the germline V gene are LGHNA and YNFKEQ. CDR3 size: 16 residues. The V segment lost 3 bases and the J segment 9 bases; nucleotides outside the gene matches: 11. The chain has TRBV4-2 and TRBJ2-1; 10 positions match TRBD2. The receptor was isolated from a man aged 45-65 years with acute or convalescent COVID-19. The sequencing sample was made of peripheral blood. The CDR3 reads CASSHPSGGARGEQFF. The CDR3 coding sequence is TGTGCCAGCAGCCACCCAAGCGGGGGGGCTAGAGGTGAGCAGTTCTTC.